The 3 T cell receptor beta chains below all came from one sample that was sequenced in a study of blood T cells in healthy people across ages. Sample-barcoded 5' priming and a J-beta primer mix drove a second PCR of about 6 to 12 cycles. TCRdb re-called the 5' RACE reads with MiXCR, one entry per CDR3 protein. The sample has fewer than 950,000 distinct CDR3 sequences, about 53% seen once; the top ten hold about two fifths. Sequenced input: blood. The receptors were gathered from a man older than 75 in good health.

The V gene is TRBV25-1, the J gene TRBJ2-7; D might be TRBD1 or TRBD2, each matching 5 bases. V shed 8 bases and J shed 6 bases, with 17 bases lying between them. CDR1 is MGHDK, CDR2 SYGVNS, per germline. This CDR3 is built from 13 residues. The CDR3 region has the DNA TGTGCCAGCTCAACCCCGGGGCCGGCCGAGCAGTACTTC. Its translation is CASSTPGPAEQYF.

This clonotype appeared a few times. This chain connects TRBV5-1 to TRBJ1-5; D gene uncertain. The germline gives CDR1 SGHRS, CDR2 YFSETQ. The CDR3 consists of 15 residues. The V gene lost 4 bases and the J gene lost 4 bases, with 15 bases spanning the gap. This CDR3 reads CASSLDLSGNQPQHF. The CDR3 nucleotides are TGCGCCAGCAGCCTCGACCTATCGGGGAATCAGCCCCAGCATTTT.

This clonotype was counted between two and nine times. The chain joins TRBV7-9 to TRBJ2-7, with 8 bases that match TRBD1. V lost 4 bases and J lost 4; bases outside the gene matches: 6. In germline, CDR1 is SEHNR, CDR2 FQNEAQ (reference sequence). This CDR3 is 14 amino acids long. The CDR3 spells CASSSRTGRYEQYF. The CDR3, as DNA: TGTGCCAGCAGCTCACGGACAGGGAGGTACGAGCAGTACTTC.